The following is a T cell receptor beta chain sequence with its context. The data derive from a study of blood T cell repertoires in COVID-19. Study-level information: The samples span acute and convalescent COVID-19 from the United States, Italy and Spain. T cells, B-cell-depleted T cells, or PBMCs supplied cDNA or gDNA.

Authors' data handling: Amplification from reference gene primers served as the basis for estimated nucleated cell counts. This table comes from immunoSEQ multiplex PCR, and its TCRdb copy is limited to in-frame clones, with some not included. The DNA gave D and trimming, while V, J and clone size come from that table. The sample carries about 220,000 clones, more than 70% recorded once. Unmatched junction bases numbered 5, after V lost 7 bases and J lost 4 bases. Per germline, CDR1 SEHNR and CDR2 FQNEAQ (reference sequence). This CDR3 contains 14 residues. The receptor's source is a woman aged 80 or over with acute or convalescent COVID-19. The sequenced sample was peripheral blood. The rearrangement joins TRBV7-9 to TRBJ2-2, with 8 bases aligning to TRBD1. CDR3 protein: CASNLQGATGELFF. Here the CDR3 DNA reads TGTGCCAGCAACCTTCAGGGGGCCACCGGGGAGCTGTTTTTT.